Listed here is a single TCR beta chain. Its target is unknown. The sample comes from a study of shared clonotypes between healthy human individuals. Across the whole study: Serving as donors were two women and three men, whose ages spanned 18 to 49.

Study-wide results and caveats: A limitation of the genetic and exposure-history diversity represented arose from few donors.

Sequencing used immunoSEQ multiplex PCR; TCRdb keeps in-frame clones, though not all of them. The data show a few million clones, around 90% seen once. The CDR3 runs 14 residues. Germline trimming cut 5 bases from V and 6 bases from J; bases unmatched to any gene: 5. From germline, CDR1 is SGHVS and CDR2 FNYEAQ. Every one of the donors was a Caucasian adult that lived in Nashville, Tennessee. Sequenced sample: naive CD4+ T cells sorted from blood. This sample's subset: CD45RA+ positively selected. The receptor was isolated from a man younger than 35 in good health. This chain joins TRBV7-6 and TRBJ1-5; the match to TRBD1 covers 9 bases. In DNA, the CDR3 is TGTGCCAGCAGCCAAGGGACAGGGTCTCAGCCCCAGCATTTT. Its translation: CASSQGTGSQPQHF.